This TCR beta chain is drawn from a study of identical twins. TCRdb used MiXCR to reprocess the 5' RACE reads, holding one entry per CDR3 protein. The sample lists 250,000 to 350,000 distinct CDR3 sequences; 9.5% were seen once. General study results and limits: Weaker excess sharing between twins was seen in beta out-of-frame sequences. Rather than following the same donors, the conclusions depended on cross-sectional statistical analysis.

J gave up 0 bases and V 3 bases, and 3 bases lay outside the gene matches. The CDR3 loop spans 15 amino acids. About this clonotype itself: Its target is unknown.

The same data also went into a second study, on yellow fever vaccine responses in identical twins.

The chain links TRBV12-3 or TRBV12-4 to TRBJ2-5, with 8 bases aligning to TRBD2. This clonotype was sampled from a woman aged 18-30 years in good health. The specimen sequenced was CD8+ T cells sorted from blood. The DNA of the CDR3 is TGTGCCAGCAGTTTTACGGGGGGGTACCAAGAGACCCAGTACTTC. Translation: CASSFTGGYQETQYF.